One sample yielded the 10 T cell receptor beta chains listed below, sequenced in a study of blood T cell repertoires in COVID-19. Using immunoSEQ multiplex PCR, the repertoire was profiled, and TCRdb retains in-frame clones only, with some absent. The sample carries fewer than 95,000 clones, around 67% recorded once. The sequenced sample was peripheral blood. These receptors all come from a man between 65 and 85 years old with COVID-19, enrolled during active disease.

This clone occurred once. This chain connects TRBV7-9 to TRBJ2-1; perhaps TRBD1 as D (5 bases). The CDR3 totals 12 residues. CDR1 is SEHNR and CDR2 is FQNEAQ in the germline V gene (reference sequence). V was cut by 6 bases and J by 8 bases, with 11 bases left in between. The CDR3 nucleotides read TGTGCCAGCAGGGGGCCAAGCGATGAGCAGTTCTTC. This sequence encodes CASRGPSDEQFF. Supplemented by reference TRBV7-9 and TRBJ2-1, the full variable domain reads DTGVSQNPRHKITKRGQNVTFRCDPISEHNRLYWYRQTLGQGPEFLTYFQNEAQLEKSRLLSDRFSAERPKGSFSTLEIQRTEQGDSAMYLCASRGPSDEQFFGPGTRLTVL.

J is TRBJ2-3 and V is TRBV11-2; 7 bases map to TRBD1. V dropped 4 bases and J dropped 4; count of bases not matched to a gene: 8. CDR1 and CDR2 from the germline V gene are SGHAT and FQNNGV. The CDR3 runs 15 residues. The chain's CDR3 is CASSSIKQGPDTQYF. The CDR3 DNA reads TGTGCCAGCAGCTCAATCAAACAGGGGCCAGATACGCAGTATTTT.

V usage is TRBV3-1 (or the pseudogene TRBV3-2) and J usage is TRBJ1-4; 7 bases are a match to TRBD1. The CDR3 has 18 residues. Germline-derived CDR1 and CDR2 are LGHDT and YNNKEL (reference sequence). V lost 4 bases, J lost 0 bases, and 11 bases stayed unmatched. Written as DNA, the CDR3 is TGTGCCAGCAGCCGCCGCCTGGGACAGAATGCAACTAATGAAAAACTGTTTTTT. Encoded protein: CASSRRLGQNATNEKLFF.

The rearrangement links TRBV7-9 to TRBJ1-5; 7 positions agree with TRBD1. CDR1 SEHNR and CDR2 FQNEAQ come from the germline V gene (reference sequence). Germline trimming cut 11 bases from V and 0 bases from J; bases unmatched to any gene: 1. This CDR3 spans 12 amino acids. This CDR3 reads CAGQDSNQPQHF. The CDR3 bases are TGTGCCGGACAGGATAGCAATCAGCCCCAGCATTTT. Together with reference TRBV7-9 and TRBJ1-5, the CDR3 gives the full variable domain: DTGVSQNPRHKITKRGQNVTFRCDPISEHNRLYWYRQTLGQGPEFLTYFQNEAQLEKSRLLSDRFSAERPKGSFSTLEIQRTEQGDSAMYLCAGQDSNQPQHFGDGTRLSIL.

The chain joins TRBV28 to TRBJ1-2; 10 nucleotides align to TRBD1. CDR1 is MDHEN, CDR2 SYDVKM, per germline. The length of the CDR3 is 15 residues. Germline trimming cut 2 bases from V and 4 bases from J; bases unmatched to any gene: 4. The CDR3 DNA reads TGTGCCAGCAGTTTACCGGGACAGGGGTTCTATGGCTACACCTTC. Its translation: CASSLPGQGFYGYTF.

CDR3 in amino acids: CASSVAWGGAGTDTQYF. CDR3 DNA sequence: TGTGCCAGCAGCGTAGCTTGGGGGGGAGCGGGAACAGATACGCAGTATTTT. J is TRBJ2-3 and V is TRBV9; 7 bases fit TRBD2. Germline V CDR1 and CDR2: SGDLS, YYNGEE. CDR3 length equals 17 residues. With V trimmed by 0 bases and J by 3 bases, 10 bases remained unmatched.

V usage is TRBV5-1 and J usage is TRBJ2-7, with D tentatively TRBD1 (6 bases). The CDR3 extends over 15 amino acids. V lost 0 bases and J lost 9, with 19 bases in between. Germline V gene sequence: CDR1 SGHRS, CDR2 YFSETQ. CDR3 nucleotide sequence: TGCGCCAGCAGCTTGGAGGGGCAGGGGCCATGGGGGCAGTACTTC. It translates to CASSLEGQGPWGQYF.

The V gene is TRBV12-3 or TRBV12-4, the J gene TRBJ1-4; D perhaps matches TRBD1 (5 bases). There are 13 residues in the CDR3. V was pared by 5 bases and J by 8 bases, with 12 bases between. CDR3 DNA sequence: TGTGCCAGCAGTCAGGGTGTGCGGGAAAAACTGTTTTTT. This translates into CASSQGVREKLFF.

The V call is TRBV4-3, the J call TRBJ2-1; D unclear. Germline V gene data show CDR1 as LGHNA and CDR2 as YSLEER. The CDR3 is 15 amino acids. The V and J ends lost 2 bases and 5 bases respectively, with 13 bases between them. Here the CDR3 reads CASSQQRDEDNEQFF. The CDR3 DNA is TGCGCCAGCAGCCAACAAAGAGACGAGGACAATGAGCAGTTCTTC.

The V gene is TRBV6-5, the J gene TRBJ2-7; 10 bases match TRBD1. The CDR3 has 15 residues. Germline-derived CDR1 and CDR2 are MNHEY and SVGAGI. Trimming at V came to 0 bases and at J to 3 bases, leaving 2 bases not matched to a gene. CDR3 nucleotides: TGTGCCAGCAGTTACTCAGGGACAGGGGACTACGAGCAGTACTTC. Encoded protein: CASSYSGTGDYEQYF.